This T cell receptor (beta chain) was identified in a study of cytotoxic CD8 clonotypes in ibrutinib-treated CLL. Study findings and constraints: Elevated clonality accompanied ibrutinib response, with a return toward baseline values at progression.

This clone was seen just once. No antigen is known for it. The V and J ends lost 0 bases and 4 bases, in that order; junction bases with no gene match: 10. Germline V gene lookup returns CDR1 SGHRS and CDR2 YFSETQ. There are 17 residues in the CDR3. Sequencing sought depths of 1 in 200,000 to 1 in 1 million T cells. Using immunoSEQ multiplex PCR, the repertoire was profiled, and TCRdb retains in-frame clones only, with some absent. The data contain fewer than 400,000 clones, roughly 71% of them singletons. The chain has TRBV5-1 and TRBJ2-7; 10 bases align to TRBD1. The sequence was obtained from a human donor with chronic lymphocytic leukemia. The sample here was PBMCs, taken after 36 months of ibrutinib treatment. The CDR3 is CASSLVGPGTGEYEQYF. The CDR3 bases are TGCGCCAGCAGCTTGGTGGGGCCGGGGACAGGGGAGTACGAGCAGTACTTC. The full variable domain, completed using reference TRBV5-1 and TRBJ2-7, is KAGVTQTPRYLIKTRGQQVTLSCSPISGHRSVSWYQQTPGQGLQFLFEYFSETQRNKGNFPGRFSGRQFSNSRSEMNVSTLELGDSALYLCASSLVGPGTGEYEQYFGPGTRLTVT.